This TCR beta chain was sequenced during a study of T cell responses to AZD1222 COVID-19 vaccine. Study-level points and caveats: Donor demographics were predominantly white British with a female majority; clonal diversity may be underestimated.

To note about this clone: Its matching antigen is unknown.

Generated by immunoSEQ multiplex PCR, the TCRdb table keeps only in-frame clones and is missing some. Of some 86,000 clones listed, 90% were seen once; the top ten hold about 5.4%. Between the trimmed V and J ends, which lost 5 bases and 6 bases, there was a span of 11 bases. The CDR3 spans 14 residues. Germline V gene sequence: CDR1 SEHNR, CDR2 FQNEAQ (reference sequence). This clonotype was obtained from an adult who received the AZD1222 COVID-19 vaccine. This sample comprised peripheral blood, obtained 28 days after the second AZD1222 dose. J is TRBJ1-6 and V is TRBV7-9; D call uncertain. CDR3 amino acids: CASSGNRPNSPLHF. In nucleotides, the CDR3 is TGTGCCAGCAGCGGAAATAGACCTAATTCACCCCTCCACTTT.